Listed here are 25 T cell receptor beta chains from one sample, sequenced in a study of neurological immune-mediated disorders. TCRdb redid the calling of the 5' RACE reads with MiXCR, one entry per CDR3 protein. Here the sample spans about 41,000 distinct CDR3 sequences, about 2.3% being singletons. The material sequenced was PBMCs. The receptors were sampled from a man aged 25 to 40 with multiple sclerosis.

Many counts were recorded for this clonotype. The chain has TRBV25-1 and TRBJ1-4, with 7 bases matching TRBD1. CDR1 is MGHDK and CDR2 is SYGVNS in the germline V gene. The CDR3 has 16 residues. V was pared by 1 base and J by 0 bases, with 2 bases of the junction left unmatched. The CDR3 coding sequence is TGTGCCAGCAGTGAATGGCAGGGGGCAACTAATGAAAAACTGTTTTTT. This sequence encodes CASSEWQGATNEKLFF.

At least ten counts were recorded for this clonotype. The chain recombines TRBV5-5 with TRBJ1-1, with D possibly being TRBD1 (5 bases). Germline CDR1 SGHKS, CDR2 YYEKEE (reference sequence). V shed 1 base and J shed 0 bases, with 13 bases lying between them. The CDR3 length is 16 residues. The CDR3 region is CASSLSPGRMNTEAFF. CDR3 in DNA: TGTGCCAGCAGCTTGAGTCCAGGGCGCATGAACACTGAAGCTTTCTTT.

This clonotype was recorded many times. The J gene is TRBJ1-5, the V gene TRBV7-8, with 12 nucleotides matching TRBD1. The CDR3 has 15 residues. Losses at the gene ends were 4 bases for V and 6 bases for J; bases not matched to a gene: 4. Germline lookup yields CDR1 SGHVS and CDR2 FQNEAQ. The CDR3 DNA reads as TGTGCCAGCAGCTCCGGGACAGGGGGCGTTCAGCCCCAGCATTTT. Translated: CASSSGTGGVQPQHF.

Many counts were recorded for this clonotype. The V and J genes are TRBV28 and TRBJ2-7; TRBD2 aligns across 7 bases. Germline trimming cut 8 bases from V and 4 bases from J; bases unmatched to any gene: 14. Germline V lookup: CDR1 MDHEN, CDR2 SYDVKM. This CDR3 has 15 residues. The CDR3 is CASELGGVRQYEQYF. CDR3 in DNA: TGTGCCAGCGAACTGGGGGGGGTGAGACAGTACGAGCAGTACTTC.

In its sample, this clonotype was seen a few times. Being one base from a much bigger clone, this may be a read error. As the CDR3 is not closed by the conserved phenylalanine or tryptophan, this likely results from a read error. The CDR3 here is CASTREARDGYTC. The CDR3 DNA reads TGTGCCAGCACCCGGGAAGCAAGAGATGGCTACACCTGC. The V and J genes are TRBV6-1 and TRBJ1-2; D is unclear. V lost 7 bases to trimming and J lost 6 bases, with 15 bases between them. Germline assignment: CDR1 MNHNS and CDR2 SASEGT. The CDR3 spans 13 residues.

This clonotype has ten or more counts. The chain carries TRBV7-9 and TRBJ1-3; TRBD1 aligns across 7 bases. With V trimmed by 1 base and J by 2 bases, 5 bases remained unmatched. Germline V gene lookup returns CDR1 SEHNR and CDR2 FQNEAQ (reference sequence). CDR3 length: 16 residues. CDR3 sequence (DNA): TGTGCCAGCAGCTTAGAGTCCGGGACAGCTGGAAACACCATATATTTT. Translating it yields CASSLESGTAGNTIYF.

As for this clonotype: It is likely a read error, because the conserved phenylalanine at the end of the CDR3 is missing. CDR3 in amino acids: CASSLASARVKNIQYC. In DNA form, the CDR3 reads TGTGCCAGCAGTTTAGCGTCGGCCAGGGTCAAAAACATTCAGTACTGC. The rearrangement joins TRBV12-3 or TRBV12-4 to TRBJ2-4; D might be TRBD1 (5 bases). The CDR3 runs to 16 residues. V shed 0 bases and J shed 3 bases, with 12 bases lying between them.

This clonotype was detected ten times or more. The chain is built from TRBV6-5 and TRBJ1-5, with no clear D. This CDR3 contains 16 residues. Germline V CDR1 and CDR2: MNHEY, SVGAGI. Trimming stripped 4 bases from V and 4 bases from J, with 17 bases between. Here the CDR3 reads CASSSRRSQRNQPQHF. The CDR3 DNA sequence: TGTGCCAGCAGTTCCCGTAGGAGCCAAAGAAATCAGCCCCAGCATTTT.

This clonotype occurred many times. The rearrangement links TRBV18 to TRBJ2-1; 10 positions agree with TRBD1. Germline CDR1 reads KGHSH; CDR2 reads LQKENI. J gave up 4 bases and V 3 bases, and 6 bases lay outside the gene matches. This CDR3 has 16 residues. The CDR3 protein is CASSPGTGVGYNEQFF. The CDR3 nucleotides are TGTGCCAGCTCACCCGGGACAGGGGTCGGGTACAATGAGCAGTTCTTC.

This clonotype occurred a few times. The CDR3 here is CASSFPSPEEQFF. In DNA, the CDR3 is TGTGCCAGCAGCTTTCCATCCCCAGAAGAGCAGTTCTTC. The chain has TRBV7-9 and TRBJ2-1, with D hard to call. The CDR3 totals 13 residues. CDR1 and CDR2 from the germline V gene are SEHNR and FQNEAQ (reference sequence). The V and J ends lost 3 bases and 10 bases respectively, with 13 bases between them.

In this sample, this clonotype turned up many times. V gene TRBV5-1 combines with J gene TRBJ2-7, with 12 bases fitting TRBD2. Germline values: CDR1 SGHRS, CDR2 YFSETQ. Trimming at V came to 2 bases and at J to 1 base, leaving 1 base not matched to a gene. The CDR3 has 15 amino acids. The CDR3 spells CASSFGLAGSYEQYF. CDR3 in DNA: TGCGCCAGCAGCTTTGGACTAGCGGGGTCCTACGAGCAGTACTTC.

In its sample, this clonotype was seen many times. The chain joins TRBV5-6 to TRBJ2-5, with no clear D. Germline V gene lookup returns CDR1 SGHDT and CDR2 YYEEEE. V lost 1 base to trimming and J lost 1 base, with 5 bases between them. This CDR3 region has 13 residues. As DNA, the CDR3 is TGTGCCAGCAGCTTGTTCAGCCAAGAGACCCAGTACTTC. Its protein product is CASSLFSQETQYF.

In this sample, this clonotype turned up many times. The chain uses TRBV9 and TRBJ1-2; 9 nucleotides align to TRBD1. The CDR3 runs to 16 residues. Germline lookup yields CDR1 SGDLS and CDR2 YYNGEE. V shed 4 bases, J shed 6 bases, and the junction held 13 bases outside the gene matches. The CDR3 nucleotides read TGTGCCAGCAGCACGTACGAGACAGGGGGTGGTAATGGCTACACCTTC. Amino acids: CASSTYETGGGNGYTF.

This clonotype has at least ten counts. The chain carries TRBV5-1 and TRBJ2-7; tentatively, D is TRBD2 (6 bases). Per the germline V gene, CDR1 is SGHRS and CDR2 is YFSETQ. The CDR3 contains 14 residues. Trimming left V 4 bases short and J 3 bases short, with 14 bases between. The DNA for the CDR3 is TGCGCCAGCAGCAGCTTTGGCGGGGACTACGAGCAGTACTTC. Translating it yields CASSSFGGDYEQYF.

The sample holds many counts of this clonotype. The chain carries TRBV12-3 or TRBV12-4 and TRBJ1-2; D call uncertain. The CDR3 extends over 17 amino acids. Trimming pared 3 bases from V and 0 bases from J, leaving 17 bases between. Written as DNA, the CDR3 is TGTGCCAGCAGTTTTGCCGGGTGGTTAGGCACTAACTATGGCTACACCTTC. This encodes CASSFAGWLGTNYGYTF.

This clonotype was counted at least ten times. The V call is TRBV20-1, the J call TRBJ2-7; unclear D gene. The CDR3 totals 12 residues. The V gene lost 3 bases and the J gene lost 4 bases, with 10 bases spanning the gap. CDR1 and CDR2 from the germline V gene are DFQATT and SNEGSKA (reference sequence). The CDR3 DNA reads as TGCAGTGCTAGCCCTGACTCTTACGAGCAGTACTTC. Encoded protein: CSASPDSYEQYF.

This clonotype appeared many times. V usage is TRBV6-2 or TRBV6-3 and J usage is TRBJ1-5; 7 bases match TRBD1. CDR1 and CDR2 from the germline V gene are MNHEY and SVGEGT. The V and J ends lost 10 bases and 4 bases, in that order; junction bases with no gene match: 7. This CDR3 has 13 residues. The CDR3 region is CAIQDRTNQPQHF. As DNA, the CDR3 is TGTGCCATCCAGGACAGGACTAATCAGCCCCAGCATTTT.

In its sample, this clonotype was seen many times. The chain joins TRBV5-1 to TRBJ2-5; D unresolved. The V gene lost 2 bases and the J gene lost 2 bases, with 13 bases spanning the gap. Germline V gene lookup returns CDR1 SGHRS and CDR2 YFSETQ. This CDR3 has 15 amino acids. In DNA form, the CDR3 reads TGCGCCAGCAGCTTATGGCGGTCAGAACAAGAGACCCAGTACTTC. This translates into CASSLWRSEQETQYF. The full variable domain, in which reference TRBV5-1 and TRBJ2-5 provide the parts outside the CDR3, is KAGVTQTPRYLIKTRGQQVTLSCSPISGHRSVSWYQQTPGQGLQFLFEYFSETQRNKGNFPGRFSGRQFSNSRSEMNVSTLELGDSALYLCASSLWRSEQETQYFGPGTRLLVL.

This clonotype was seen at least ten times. This chain's CDR3 is CASSVGLAGDSGELFF. CDR3 DNA sequence: TGTGCCAGCAGCGTCGGACTAGCGGGAGATTCCGGGGAGCTGTTTTTT. This sequence joins TRBV9 and TRBJ2-2; 13 nucleotides match TRBD2. There are 16 residues in the CDR3. Germline assignment: CDR1 SGDLS and CDR2 YYNGEE. J was trimmed by 6 bases and V by 2 bases; bases with no gene match: 4.

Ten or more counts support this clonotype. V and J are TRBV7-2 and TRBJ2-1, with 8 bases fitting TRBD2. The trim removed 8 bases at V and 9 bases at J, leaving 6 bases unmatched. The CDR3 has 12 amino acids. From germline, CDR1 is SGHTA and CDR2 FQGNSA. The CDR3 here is CASGKAGGEQFF. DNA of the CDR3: TGTGCCAGCGGTAAGGCGGGAGGTGAGCAGTTCTTC.

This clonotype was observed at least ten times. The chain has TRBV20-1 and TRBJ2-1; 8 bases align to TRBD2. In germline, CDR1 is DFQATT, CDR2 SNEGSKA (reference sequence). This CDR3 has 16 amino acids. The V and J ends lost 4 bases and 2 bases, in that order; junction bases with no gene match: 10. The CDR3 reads CSANFPGGPTYNEQFF. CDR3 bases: TGCAGTGCTAATTTTCCGGGAGGGCCTACCTACAATGAGCAGTTCTTC.

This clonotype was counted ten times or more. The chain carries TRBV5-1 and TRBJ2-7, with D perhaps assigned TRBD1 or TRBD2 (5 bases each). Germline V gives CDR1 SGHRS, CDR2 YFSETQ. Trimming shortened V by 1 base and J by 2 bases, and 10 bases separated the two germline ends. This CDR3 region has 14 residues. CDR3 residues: CASSLRGDPYEQYF. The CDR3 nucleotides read TGCGCCAGCAGCTTGCGAGGGGATCCCTACGAGCAGTACTTC.

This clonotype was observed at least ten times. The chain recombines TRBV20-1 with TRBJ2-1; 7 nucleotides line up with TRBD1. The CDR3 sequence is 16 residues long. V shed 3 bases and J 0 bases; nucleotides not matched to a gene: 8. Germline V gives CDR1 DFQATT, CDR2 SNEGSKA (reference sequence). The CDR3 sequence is CSASDRTGSSYNEQFF. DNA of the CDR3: TGCAGTGCTAGCGACCGGACAGGCAGCTCCTACAATGAGCAGTTCTTC.

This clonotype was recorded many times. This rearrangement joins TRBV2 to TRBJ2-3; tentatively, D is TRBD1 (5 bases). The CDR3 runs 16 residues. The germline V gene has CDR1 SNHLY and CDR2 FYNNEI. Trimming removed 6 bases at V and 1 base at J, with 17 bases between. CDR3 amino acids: CASSFDTGFRTDTQYF. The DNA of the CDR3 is TGTGCCAGCAGCTTTGATACAGGATTTCGCACAGATACGCAGTATTTT.

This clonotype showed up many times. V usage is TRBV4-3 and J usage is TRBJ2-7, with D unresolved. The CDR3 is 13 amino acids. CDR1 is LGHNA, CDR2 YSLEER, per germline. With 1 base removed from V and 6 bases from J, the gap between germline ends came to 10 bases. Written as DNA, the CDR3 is TGCGCCAGCAGCCAAGCAGGAAGGAGCGAGCAGTACTTC. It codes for CASSQAGRSEQYF.